Presented here are 5 T cell receptor beta chains from one specimen sequenced in a study of neurological immune-mediated disorders (dated by TCRdb to 2018 to 2020). The sample's time point, from its label and the paper: technical triplicate 1. The library was built by means of 5' RACE. The sequencer listed for this sample is Illumina HiSeq 2500. The raw public reads went through TCRdb reprocessing: fastp at Q25, MiXCR clone calling, in-frame beta chains kept. CDR3 protein sequences are deduplicated, and each keeps its most common genes and DNA. The sample table shows fewer than 30,000 distinct CDR3 sequences, and roughly 13% are seen once. Roughly 5.5% of the sample lies in the top ten. The specimen was CD4+ T cells from blood. The receptors stem from a female donor with HTLV-1-associated myelopathy (HAM/TSP).

The rearrangement uses TRBV4-1 and TRBJ1-2, with D hard to call. Germline CDR1 MGHRA, CDR2 YSYEKL. There are 12 residues in the CDR3. V lost 10 bases and J 8 bases, leaving 17 bases between the germline ends. CDR3 sequence: CANNQGGRGYTF. CDR3 DNA sequence: TGCGCCAACAACCAAGGTGGTAGGGGCTACACCTTC.

This clonotype was seen many times. The rearrangement links TRBV9 to TRBJ2-2; no clear D gene. V was clipped by 0 bases and J by 2 bases, with 8 bases between them. Germline CDR1 reads SGDLS; CDR2 reads YYNGEE. The length of the CDR3 is 15 residues. Written as DNA, the CDR3 is TGTGCCAGCAGCGTAGGGGCCCCCAACACCGGGGAGCTGTTTTTT. Protein product: CASSVGAPNTGELFF.

Note on this clonotype: A clone one base away is much larger, so this may be a read error. The rearrangement uses TRBV12-3 or TRBV12-4 and TRBJ2-1, with 9 positions matching TRBD2. The CDR3 loop spans 15 amino acids. CDR3 DNA sequence: TGTACCAGCAGTGGCGGGACTAGCCCCCTCCCCGAGCAGTTCTTC. Translating gives CTSSGGTSPLPEQFF.

The sample holds many counts of this clonotype. The genes are TRBV29-1 and TRBJ1-5, with TRBD1 as a possible D gene (6 bases). Per the germline V gene, CDR1 is SQVTM and CDR2 is ANQGSEA. The V and J ends lost 3 bases and 6 bases respectively, with 12 bases between them. The CDR3 covers 13 residues. The CDR3 DNA reads as TGCAGCGTTGACCAGGGGTTGGGTCAGCCCCAGCATTTT. As protein: CSVDQGLGQPQHF.

This clonotype was observed at least ten times. The J gene is TRBJ2-2, the V gene TRBV12-3 or TRBV12-4, with TRBD1 identical over 8 bases. CDR3 length: 15 amino acids. Unmatched junction bases numbered 4, after V lost 6 bases and J lost 1 base. CDR3 coding DNA: TGTGCCAGCAGGGAGACAGGGGTGAACACCGGGGAGCTGTTTTTT. Translating gives CASRETGVNTGELFF.